This T cell receptor (beta chain) comes out of a study of memory CD4+ T cells and cytomegalovirus serostatus. Whole-study results and caveats: Of 150 to 200 reported CMV TCRbeta sequences, under 70 were found in memory CD4+ repertoires.

A note on this clone: Its antigen is undetermined.

This CDR3 comprises 15 residues. The germline gives CDR1 MNHNY, CDR2 SVGAGI (reference sequence). V was pared by 5 bases and J by 3 bases, with 11 bases between. The method was immunoSEQ multiplex PCR; TCRdb's version includes in-frame clones alone and lacks a portion of them. The sample shows over 65,000 clones, approximately 80% of them seen only once. The sort gate was single viable CD3+CD4+CD8-CD45RO+ cells for memory CD4+ T cells. Positive selection with CD4 microbeads enriched total CD4+ T cells. The sample was memory CD4+ T cells from blood. This receptor was obtained from an adult in good health and CMV-seronegative. This chain connects TRBV6-6 to TRBJ1-6, with a possible D match to TRBD1 (5 bases). CDR3 amino acids: CASSRDGDYNSPLHF. The CDR3 DNA reads as TGTGCCAGCAGTCGGGACGGGGACTATAATTCACCCCTCCACTTT.